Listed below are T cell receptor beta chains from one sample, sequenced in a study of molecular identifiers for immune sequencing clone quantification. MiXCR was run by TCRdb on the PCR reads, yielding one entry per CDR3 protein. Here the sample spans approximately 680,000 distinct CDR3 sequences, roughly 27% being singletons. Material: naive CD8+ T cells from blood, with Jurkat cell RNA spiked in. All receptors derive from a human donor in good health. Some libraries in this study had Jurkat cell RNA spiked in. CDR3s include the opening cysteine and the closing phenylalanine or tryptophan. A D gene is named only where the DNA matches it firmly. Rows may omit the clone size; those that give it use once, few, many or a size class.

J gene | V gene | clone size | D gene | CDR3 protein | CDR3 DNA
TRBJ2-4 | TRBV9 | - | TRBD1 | CASSVGRDRDNIQYF | TGTGCCAGCAGCGTAGGTCGGGACAGAGATAACATTCAGTACTTC
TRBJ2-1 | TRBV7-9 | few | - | CASVRQSSYNEQFF | TGTGCCAGCGTCAGGCAGAGCTCCTACAATGAGCAGTTCTTC
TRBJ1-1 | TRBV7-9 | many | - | CASSFPGDTEAFF | TGTGCCAGCAGCTTCCCAGGGGACACTGAAGCTTTCTTT
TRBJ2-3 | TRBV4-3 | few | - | CASSQEWGRGGTDTQYF | TGCGCCAGCAGCCAAGAGTGGGGCAGGGGGGGCACAGATACGCAGTATTTT
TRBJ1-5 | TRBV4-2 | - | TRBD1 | CASSRMTGEGQPRHF | TGTGCCAGCAGCCGTATGACAGGGGAAGGTCAGCCCCGGCATTTT
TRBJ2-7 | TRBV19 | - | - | CASSIGGGVSYEQYF | TGTGCCAGTAGTATTGGAGGGGGTGTTTCCTACGAGCAGTACTTC
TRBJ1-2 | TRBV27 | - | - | CASSSLQGANYGYTF | TGTGCCAGCAGTTCTTTACAAGGGGCTAACTATGGCTACACCTTC
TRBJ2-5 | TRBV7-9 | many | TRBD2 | CASSSTSGDTQETQYF | TGTGCCAGCAGCTCGACTAGCGGGGATACCCAAGAGACCCAGTACTTC
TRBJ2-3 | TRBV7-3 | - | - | CASSTNTNTDTQYF | TGTGCCAGCAGCACAAACACAAACACAGATACGCAGTATTTT
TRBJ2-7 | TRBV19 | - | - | CASSIISGAHEQYF | TGTGCCAGTAGTATTATCTCAGGGGCCCACGAGCAGTACTTC
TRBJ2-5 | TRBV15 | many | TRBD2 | CATSRDLRSGLQETQYF | TGTGCCACCAGCAGAGATCTTCGTAGCGGGCTCCAAGAGACCCAGTACTTC
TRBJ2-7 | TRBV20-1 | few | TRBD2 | CSASSTSESSYEQYF | TGCAGTGCTAGTAGTACTAGCGAGAGCTCCTACGAGCAGTACTTC
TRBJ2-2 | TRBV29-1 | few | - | CSVGRVVGEDTGELFF | TGCAGCGTTGGCCGAGTTGTGGGAGAGGATACCGGGGAGCTGTTTTTT
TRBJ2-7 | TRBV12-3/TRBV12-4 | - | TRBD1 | CASSPWDRADEQYF | TGTGCCAGCAGTCCCTGGGACAGGGCGGACGAGCAGTACTTC
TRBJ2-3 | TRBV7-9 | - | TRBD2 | CASSLERTSGRLGTDTQYF | TGTGCCAGCAGCTTAGAGCGGACTAGCGGGAGACTTGGCACAGATACGCAGTATTTT
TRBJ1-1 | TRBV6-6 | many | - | CASSSADINTEAFF | TGTGCCAGCAGTTCCGCGGACATTAACACTGAAGCTTTCTTT
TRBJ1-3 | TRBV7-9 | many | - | CASSPVGGDSGNTIYF | TGTGCCAGCAGCCCGGTCGGCGGGGACTCTGGAAACACCATATATTTT
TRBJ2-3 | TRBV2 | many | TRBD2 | CASSIGLADTDTQYF | TGTGCCAGCAGTATCGGACTAGCGGACACAGATACGCAGTATTTT
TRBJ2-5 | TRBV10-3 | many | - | CAIRDAGETQYF | TGTGCCATCCGGGACGCTGGAGAGACCCAGTACTTC
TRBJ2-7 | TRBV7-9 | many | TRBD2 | CASSSSTSGQGYEQYF | TGTGCCAGCAGCTCGTCTACTAGCGGGCAGGGGTACGAGCAGTACTTC
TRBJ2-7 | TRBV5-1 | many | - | CASSDPSDPSYEQYF | TGCGCCAGCAGCGACCCTAGTGATCCCTCCTACGAGCAGTACTTC
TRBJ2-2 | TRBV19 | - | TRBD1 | CASSTLGGYTGELFF | TGTGCCAGTAGTACGTTAGGGGGCTATACCGGGGAGCTGTTTTTT
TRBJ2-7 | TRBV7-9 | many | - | CASSLVTGAYEQYF | TGTGCCAGCAGCTTAGTAACTGGGGCATACGAGCAGTACTTC
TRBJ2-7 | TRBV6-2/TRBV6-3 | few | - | CASSYAAALDEQYF | TGTGCCAGCAGTTACGCCGCCGCCCTGGACGAGCAGTACTTC
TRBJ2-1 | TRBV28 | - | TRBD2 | CASSTSGSFNEQFF | TGTGCCAGCTCGACTAGCGGGAGCTTTAATGAGCAGTTCTTC
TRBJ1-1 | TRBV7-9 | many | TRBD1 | CASSQQGRTEAFF | TGTGCCAGCAGCCAACAGGGGCGCACTGAAGCTTTCTTT
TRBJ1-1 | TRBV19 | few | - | CASSIASGVLMNTEAFF | TGTGCCAGTAGTATAGCGTCAGGGGTACTGATGAACACTGAAGCTTTCTTT
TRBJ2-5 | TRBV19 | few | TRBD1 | CASSIGVVGTAIRETQYF | TGTGCCAGTAGTATAGGAGTCGTCGGGACAGCGATTCGAGAGACCCAGTACTTC
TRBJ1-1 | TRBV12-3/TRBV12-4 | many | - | CASSYGRPEAFF | TGTGCCAGCAGTTATGGCAGACCTGAGGCTTTCTTT
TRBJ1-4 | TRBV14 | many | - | CASSQGPVVVTNEKLFF | TGTGCCAGCAGCCAAGGGCCAGTGGTTGTAACTAATGAAAAACTGTTTTTT
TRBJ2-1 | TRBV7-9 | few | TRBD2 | CASTPGGGNEQFF | TGTGCCAGCACCCCTGGGGGGGGAAATGAGCAGTTCTTC
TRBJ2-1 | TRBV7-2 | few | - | CASSPSPGWDNEQFF | TGTGCCAGCAGCCCATCCCCAGGGTGGGATAATGAGCAGTTCTTC
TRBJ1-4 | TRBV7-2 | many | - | CASSLAGAREKLFF | TGTGCCAGCAGCTTAGCCGGGGCGAGGGAAAAACTGTTTTTT
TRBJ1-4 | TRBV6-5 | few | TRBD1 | CASSYSGGGGEKLFF | TGTGCCAGCAGTTACTCGGGGGGAGGGGGCGAAAAACTGTTTTTT
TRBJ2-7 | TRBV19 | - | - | CASSAGDTYEQYF | TGTGCCAGTAGTGCAGGGGATACCTACGAGCAGTACTTC
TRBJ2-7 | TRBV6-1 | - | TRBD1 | CASLGTGGPMPYEQYF | TGTGCCAGCCTCGGGACAGGGGGCCCCATGCCCTACGAGCAGTACTTC
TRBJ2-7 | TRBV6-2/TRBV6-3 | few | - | CASEVMGGAYYEQYF | TGTGCCAGCGAGGTCATGGGCGGGGCGTACTACGAGCAGTACTTC
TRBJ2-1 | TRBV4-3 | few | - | CASSQSRAIDEQFF | TGCGCCAGCAGCCAGTCGCGAGCGATCGATGAGCAGTTCTTC
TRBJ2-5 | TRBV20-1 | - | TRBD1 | CSARDLDPTGGRQETQYF | TGCAGTGCTAGAGATCTAGACCCGACAGGGGGCCGCCAAGAGACCCAGTACTTC
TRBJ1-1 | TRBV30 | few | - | CAWSLTDGYTEAFF | TGTGCCTGGAGTCTGACGGACGGGTACACTGAAGCTTTCTTT
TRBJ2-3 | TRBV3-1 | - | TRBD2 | CASSQTEGETSEGDTQYF | TGTGCCAGCAGCCAAACCGAGGGGGAGACTAGCGAAGGAGATACGCAGTATTTT
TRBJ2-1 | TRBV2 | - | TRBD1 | CASRRTGTGYNEQFF | TGTGCCAGCAGACGAACCGGGACAGGGTACAATGAGCAGTTCTTC
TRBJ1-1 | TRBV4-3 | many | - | CASSSLLGTEAFF | TGCGCCAGCAGTAGCCTACTCGGCACTGAAGCTTTCTTT
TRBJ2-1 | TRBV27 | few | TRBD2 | CASSLTSGADEQFF | TGTGCCAGCAGTTTGACTAGCGGGGCCGATGAGCAGTTCTTC
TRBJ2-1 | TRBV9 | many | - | CASSALGSSYNEQFF | TGTGCCAGCAGCGCGCTTGGTAGCTCCTACAATGAGCAGTTCTTC
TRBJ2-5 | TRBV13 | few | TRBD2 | CASRQGLGRQETQYF | TGTGCCAGCAGACAGGGACTAGGTCGGCAAGAGACCCAGTACTTC
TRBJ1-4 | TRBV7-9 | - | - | CASSLGTRGATNEKLFF | TGTGCCAGCAGCTTAGGGACGCGGGGGGCAACTAATGAAAAACTGTTTTTT
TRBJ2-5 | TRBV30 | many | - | CAWSVQGEETQYF | TGTGCCTGGAGTGTACAAGGGGAAGAGACCCAGTACTTC
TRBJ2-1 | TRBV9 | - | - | CASSVDLEGRSYNEQFF | TGTGCCAGCAGCGTAGACTTGGAAGGCAGATCCTACAATGAGCAGTTCTTC
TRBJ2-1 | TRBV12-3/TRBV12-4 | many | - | CASRILNYNEQFF | TGTGCCAGCAGAATTCTCAACTACAATGAGCAGTTCTTC
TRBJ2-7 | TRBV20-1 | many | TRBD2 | CSASQAGGFSYEQYF | TGCAGTGCTAGTCAGGCGGGAGGGTTCTCCTACGAGCAGTACTTC
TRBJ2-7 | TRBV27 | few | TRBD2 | CASTRTSGPYEQYF | TGTGCCAGCACCAGGACTAGCGGCCCCTACGAGCAGTACTTC
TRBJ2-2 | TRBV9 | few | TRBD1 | CATGQAAGELFF | TGTGCCACTGGACAGGCGGCCGGGGAGCTGTTTTTT
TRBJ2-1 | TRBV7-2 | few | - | CASSLELRSSEYNEQFF | TGTGCCAGCAGCTTAGAGCTTAGGTCTAGCGAGTACAATGAGCAGTTCTTC
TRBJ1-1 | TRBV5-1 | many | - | CASSFDNTEAFF | TGCGCCAGCAGCTTTGACAACACTGAAGCTTTCTTT
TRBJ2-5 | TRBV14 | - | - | CASSHSGNLETQYF | TGTGCCAGCAGCCACTCAGGGAATTTGGAGACCCAGTACTTC
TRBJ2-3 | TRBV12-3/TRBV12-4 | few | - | CASSSSPPADTQYF | TGTGCCAGCAGTTCTTCCCCCCCGGCAGATACGCAGTATTTT
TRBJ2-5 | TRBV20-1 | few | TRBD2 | CSAIGGQETQYF | TGCAGTGCTATCGGGGGGCAAGAGACCCAGTACTTC
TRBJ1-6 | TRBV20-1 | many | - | CSARDGQIYNSPLHF | TGCAGTGCTAGAGACGGACAGATCTATAATTCACCCCTCCACTTT
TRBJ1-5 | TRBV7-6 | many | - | CASSLEGFGNQPQHF | TGTGCCAGCAGCTTAGAGGGGTTTGGCAATCAGCCCCAGCATTTT